The 25 T cell receptor beta chains given below trace back to one sample, sequenced in a study of CD8 T cell repertoires and HIV-1 epitope variants. Assay: immunoSEQ multiplex PCR; the TCRdb copy retains only in-frame clones and omits some. Of approximately 90,000 clones in the sample, around 75% were seen once. Sequences were obtained from uncultured baseline CD8+ T cells from peripheral blood mononuclear cells (PBMCs). These receptors all stem from a male donor with HIV.

In its sample, this clone was seen a few times. V gene TRBV5-6 combines with J gene TRBJ1-5; perhaps TRBD1 as D (5 bases). The CDR3 extends over 15 amino acids. Per the germline V gene, CDR1 is SGHDT and CDR2 is YYEEEE. V lost 0 bases to trimming and J lost 7 bases, with 14 bases between them. The CDR3 sequence is CASSLAAGHIQPQHF. In nucleotides, the CDR3 is TGTGCCAGCAGCTTGGCTGCGGGGCATATCCAGCCCCAGCATTTT.

The chain employs TRBV6-1 and TRBJ2-5, with 10 bases fitting TRBD1. The CDR3 is 15 residues long. Germline values: CDR1 MNHNS, CDR2 SASEGT. V dropped 7 bases and J dropped 4; count of bases not matched to a gene: 9. CDR3 protein: CASTSGQGGGETQYF. The CDR3 DNA follows: TGTGCCAGCACCTCCGGACAGGGGGGAGGAGAGACCCAGTACTTC.

The V call is TRBV25-1, the J call TRBJ2-5; D is unclear. CDR1 and CDR2 from the germline V gene are MGHDK and SYGVNS. The CDR3 runs to 16 residues. V was trimmed by 4 bases and J by 2 bases, leaving 17 bases between them. The CDR3 loop is CASSGTTGTPQETQYF. The CDR3 coding sequence is TGTGCCAGCAGTGGGACGACTGGAACCCCACAAGAGACCCAGTACTTC.

In this sample, this clone turned up many times. The rearrangement links TRBV28 to TRBJ2-7, with D unresolved. The V end was cut by 5 bases, the J end by 3 bases, with 17 bases between. The CDR3 contains 15 residues. Germline V gives CDR1 MDHEN, CDR2 SYDVKM. The CDR3 here is CASSPRLGDLYEQYF. CDR3 bases: TGTGCCAGCAGTCCCCGACTGGGCGACCTCTACGAGCAGTACTTC.

The J gene is TRBJ1-2, the V gene TRBV19; D may be TRBD1 (5 bases). Germline lookup yields CDR1 LNHDA and CDR2 SQIVND (reference sequence). V was trimmed by 3 bases and J by 0 bases, leaving 11 bases between them. This CDR3 comprises 15 residues. CDR3 in DNA: TGTGCCAGTAGTATCGACAGAGAGGCTAACTATGGCTACACCTTC. This gives the protein CASSIDREANYGYTF. The full variable domain, with the rest looked up from reference TRBV19 and TRBJ1-2, is DGGITQSPKYLFRKEGQNVTLSCEQNLNHDAMYWYRQDPGQGLRLIYYSQIVNDFQKGDIAEGYSVSREKKESFPLTVTSAQKNPTAFYLCASSIDREANYGYTFGSGTRLTVV.

This clone was seen repeatedly, ten times or more. V usage is TRBV19 and J usage is TRBJ1-1; D might be TRBD1 (6 bases). CDR3 size: 17 residues. The germline gives CDR1 LNHDA, CDR2 SQIVND (reference sequence). Trimming pared 0 bases from V and 0 bases from J, leaving 14 bases between. Here the CDR3 reads CASSIDVTGTMNTEAFF. CDR3 DNA: TGTGCCAGTAGTATAGACGTTACCGGGACAATGAACACTGAAGCTTTCTTT.

The chain uses TRBV15 and TRBJ1-5; TRBD1 is a possible D gene (6 bases). CDR3 length: 17 residues. Germline-derived CDR1 and CDR2 are LNHNV and YYDKDF (reference sequence). V lost 6 bases to trimming and J lost 3 bases, with 21 bases between them. The CDR3 is CATSQGRLLVNNQPQHF. For the CDR3, the DNA is TGTGCCACCAGTCAGGGGCGCTTACTTGTTAACAATCAGCCCCAGCATTTT.

This clone was found many times. This chain uses TRBV5-4 with TRBJ2-5; no clear D. Germline values: CDR1 SGHNT, CDR2 YYREEE (reference sequence). V was shortened by 9 bases and J by 5 bases, with 8 bases between the two germline ends. This CDR3 contains 10 residues. CDR3: CATPAETQYF. The CDR3, as DNA: TGTGCCACCCCAGCGGAGACCCAGTACTTC.

The chain employs TRBV5-1 and TRBJ2-3; the match to TRBD1 covers 9 bases. From germline, CDR1 is SGHRS and CDR2 YFSETQ. V was clipped by 4 bases and J by 0 bases; unmatched bases: 9. The CDR3 is 17 amino acids. DNA for the CDR3: TGCGCCAGCAGCATTTGGACAGGGACAGGGAGCACAGATACGCAGTATTTT. Amino acids: CASSIWTGTGSTDTQYF.

This chain connects TRBV5-1 to TRBJ2-7; D not certain. Germline-derived CDR1 and CDR2 are SGHRS and YFSETQ. Trimming removed 1 base from V and 0 bases from J, with 8 bases in between. This CDR3 comprises 14 residues. CDR3 amino acids: CASSLQLSSYEQYF. The DNA for the CDR3 is TGCGCCAGCAGCTTGCAACTTAGCTCCTACGAGCAGTACTTC.

The chain links TRBV9 to TRBJ1-5; no clear D gene. Germline values: CDR1 SGDLS, CDR2 YYNGEE. CDR3 length: 15 residues. The germline V and J ends were trimmed by 0 bases and 0 bases, with 7 bases remaining between them. CDR3 sequence: CASSVDLSSNQPQHF. Written as DNA, the CDR3 is TGTGCCAGCAGCGTAGATCTGAGTAGCAATCAGCCCCAGCATTTT.

Concerning this clone: Relative to the germline gene, one junction end is altered; a read error may explain this. As DNA, the CDR3 is TGCGCCAGCAGCCAAGATTTACCAGGGCGGTATGGCTACACCTTC. It specifies CASSQDLPGRYGYTF. The J gene is TRBJ1-2, the V gene TRBV5-4; D might be TRBD1 (5 bases). This CDR3 has 15 amino acids. Germline CDR1 SGHNT, CDR2 YYREEE (reference sequence).

In its sample, this clone was seen a few times. The CDR3 is CASSKQGNTEAFF. CDR3 nucleotides: TGTGCCAGCAGCAAACAGGGGAACACTGAAGCTTTCTTT. This chain links TRBV11-3 with TRBJ1-1; tentatively, D is TRBD1 (6 bases). V lost 5 bases to trimming and J lost 1 base, with 8 bases between them. Germline V gives CDR1 SGHNT, CDR2 YENEEA. CDR3 size: 13 residues.

This chain connects TRBV6-5 to TRBJ2-2, with D possibly being TRBD2 (6 bases). CDR3 length: 15 amino acids. The V gene lost 6 bases and the J gene lost 6 bases, with 17 bases spanning the gap. Germline V lookup: CDR1 MNHEY, CDR2 SVGAGI. This CDR3 is CASSNPFWGAGELFF. Written as DNA, the CDR3 is TGTGCCAGCAGCAACCCTTTCTGGGGGGCCGGGGAGCTGTTTTTT.

This clone was observed a handful of times. This sequence joins TRBV7-2 and TRBJ2-3; D call uncertain. Germline loops: CDR1 SGHTA, CDR2 FQGNSA. Trimming pared 5 bases from V and 1 base from J, leaving 19 bases between. The CDR3 spans 17 residues. The CDR3 DNA is TGTGCCAGCAGCCGCCTCCCTCCTGGCGGACGCACAGATACGCAGTATTTT. This codes for CASSRLPPGGRTDTQYF. The full variable domain, completed using reference TRBV7-2 and TRBJ2-3, is GAGVSQSPSNKVTEKGKDVELRCDPISGHTALYWYRQSLGQGLEFLIYFQGNSAPDKSGLPSDRFSAERTGGSVSTLTIQRTQQEDSAVYLCASSRLPPGGRTDTQYFGPGTRLTVL.

V and J are TRBV6-6 and TRBJ2-7, with D unclear. Trimming shortened V by 4 bases and J by 3 bases, and 4 bases separated the two germline ends. The CDR3 sequence is 11 residues long. The germline V gene has CDR1 MNHNY and CDR2 SVGAGI (reference sequence). CDR3 nucleotide sequence: TGTGCCAGCAGTTCATACTACGAGCAGTACTTC. Its protein product is CASSSYYEQYF.

The V and J genes are TRBV6-5 and TRBJ1-1; D ambiguous. The CDR3 consists of 11 residues. V was cut by 7 bases and J by 7 bases, with 10 bases left in between. Per germline, CDR1 MNHEY and CDR2 SVGAGI. The CDR3 DNA sequence: TGTGCCAGCAAGGGCGAGAATGAAGCTTTCTTT. It specifies CASKGENEAFF.

The chain combines TRBV6-6 with TRBJ2-3; D is unresolved. V lost 4 bases and J 6 bases, leaving 5 bases between the germline ends. Germline CDR1 MNHNY, CDR2 SVGAGI (reference sequence). The CDR3 covers 11 residues. CDR3 bases: TGTGCCAGCAGTTTCAAGGATACGCAGTATTTT. Translation gives CASSFKDTQYF.

This clone has just one count. V and J are TRBV5-1 and TRBJ2-7; D not resolved. This CDR3 has 9 residues. V was pared by 0 bases and J by 8 bases, with 0 bases between. The germline CDR1 and CDR2 sequences are SGHRS and YFSETQ. The DNA for the CDR3 is TGCGCCAGCAGCTTGGAGCAGTACTTC. Translation gives CASSLEQYF. Full variable domain (missing parts from reference TRBV5-1 and TRBJ2-7): KAGVTQTPRYLIKTRGQQVTLSCSPISGHRSVSWYQQTPGQGLQFLFEYFSETQRNKGNFPGRFSGRQFSNSRSEMNVSTLELGDSALYLCASSLEQYFGPGTRLTVT.

V and J are TRBV5-1 and TRBJ2-3; the D call may be TRBD1 or TRBD2 (5 bases each). The germline gives CDR1 SGHRS, CDR2 YFSETQ. V was trimmed by 5 bases and J by 2 bases, leaving 15 bases between them. The CDR3 covers 15 residues. The CDR3 spells CASRLGVAYTDTQYF. The CDR3 coding sequence is TGCGCCAGCAGGCTGGGGGTGGCGTACACAGATACGCAGTATTTT.

The chain joins TRBV7-8 to TRBJ1-2; D possibly corresponds to TRBD1 (6 bases). The CDR3 extends over 16 amino acids. V dropped 0 bases and J dropped 0 bases, with 11 bases sitting between them. Germline V lookup: CDR1 SGHVS, CDR2 FQNEAQ. This CDR3 is CASSLAQGGTNYGYTF. Written as DNA, the CDR3 is TGTGCCAGCAGCTTAGCACAGGGTGGGACTAACTATGGCTACACCTTC.

This clone was observed a few times. This rearrangement joins TRBV5-1 to TRBJ2-2; no reliable D call. The CDR3 runs 13 residues. Germline V gene data show CDR1 as SGHRS and CDR2 as YFSETQ. Trimming stripped 0 bases from V and 6 bases from J, with 6 bases between. The CDR3 here is CASSLEGSGELFF. CDR3 bases: TGCGCCAGCAGCTTGGAGGGCTCCGGGGAGCTGTTTTTT.

This chain uses TRBV29-1 with TRBJ2-3; D perhaps matches TRBD2 (5 bases). The CDR3 is made up of 14 amino acids. The germline V gene encodes CDR1 SQVTM and CDR2 ANQGSEA. The germline V and J ends were trimmed by 2 bases and 1 base, with 10 bases remaining between them. The CDR3 here is CSVELATGTDTQYF. CDR3 DNA sequence: TGCAGCGTTGAACTAGCTACCGGCACAGATACGCAGTATTTT.

The chain combines TRBV19 with TRBJ1-1; perhaps TRBD1 as D (6 bases). Germline V gives CDR1 LNHDA, CDR2 SQIVND (reference sequence). The CDR3 extends over 18 amino acids. With 6 bases removed from V and 1 base from J, the gap between germline ends came to 24 bases. CDR3 amino acids: CASSHPTTGKESNTEAFF. The CDR3 DNA sequence: TGTGCCAGTAGCCACCCCACAACAGGGAAGGAATCGAACACTGAAGCTTTCTTT.

This chain connects TRBV27 to TRBJ2-5; D remains unclear. CDR1 and CDR2 from the germline V gene are MNHEY and SMNVEV (reference sequence). V gave up 5 bases and J gave up 2 bases, with 18 bases separating them. The CDR3 loop spans 16 amino acids. DNA for the CDR3: TGTGCCAGCAGTCCCACGTTTAGCAGAAAGCAAGAGACCCAGTACTTC. This encodes CASSPTFSRKQETQYF.